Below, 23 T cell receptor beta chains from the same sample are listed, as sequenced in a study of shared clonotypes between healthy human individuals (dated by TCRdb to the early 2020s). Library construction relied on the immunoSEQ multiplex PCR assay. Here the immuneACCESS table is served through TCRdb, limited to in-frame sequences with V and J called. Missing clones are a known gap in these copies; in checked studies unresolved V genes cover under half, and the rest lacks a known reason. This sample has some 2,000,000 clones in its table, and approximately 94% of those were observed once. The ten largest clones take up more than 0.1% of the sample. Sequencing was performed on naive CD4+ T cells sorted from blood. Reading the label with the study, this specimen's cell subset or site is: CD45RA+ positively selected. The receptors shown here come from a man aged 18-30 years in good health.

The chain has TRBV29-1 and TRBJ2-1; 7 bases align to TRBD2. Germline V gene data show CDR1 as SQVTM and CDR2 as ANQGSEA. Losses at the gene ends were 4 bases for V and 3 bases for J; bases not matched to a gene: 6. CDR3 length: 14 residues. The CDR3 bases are TGCAGCGTTGCTTCTAGCGGCCTCTACAATGAGCAGTTCTTC. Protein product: CSVASSGLYNEQFF.

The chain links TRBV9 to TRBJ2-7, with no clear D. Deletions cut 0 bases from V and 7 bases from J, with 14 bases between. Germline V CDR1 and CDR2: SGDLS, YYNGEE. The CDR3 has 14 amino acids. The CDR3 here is CASSVDAFLREQYF. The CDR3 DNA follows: TGTGCCAGCAGCGTAGACGCCTTTTTACGGGAGCAGTACTTC. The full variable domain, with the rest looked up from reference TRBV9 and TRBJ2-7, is DSGVTQTPKHLITATGQRVTLRCSPRSGDLSVYWYQQSLDQGLQFLIQYYNGEERAKGNILERFSAQQFPDLHSELNLSSLELGDSALYFCASSVDAFLREQYFGPGTRLTVT.

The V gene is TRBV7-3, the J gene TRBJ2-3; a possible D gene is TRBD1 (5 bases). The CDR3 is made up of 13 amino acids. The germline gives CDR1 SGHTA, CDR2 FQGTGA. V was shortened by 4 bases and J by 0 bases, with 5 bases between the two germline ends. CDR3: CASSSGSTDTQYF. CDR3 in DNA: TGTGCCAGCAGCTCAGGGAGCACAGATACGCAGTATTTT.

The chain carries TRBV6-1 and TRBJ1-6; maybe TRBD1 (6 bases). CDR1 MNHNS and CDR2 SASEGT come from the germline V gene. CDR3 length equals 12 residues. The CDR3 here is CVAGGGNSPLHF. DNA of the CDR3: TGTGTCGCCGGGGGCGGTAATTCACCCCTCCACTTT.

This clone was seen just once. For the CDR3, the DNA is TGCAGTGCTCCCCACTTGGACACCATATATTTT. As protein: CSAPHLDTIYF. The V gene is TRBV20-1, the J gene TRBJ1-3; D remains unclear. Trimming removed 5 bases at V and 8 bases at J, with 10 bases between. Per germline, CDR1 DFQATT and CDR2 SNEGSKA (reference sequence). The CDR3 spans 11 residues.

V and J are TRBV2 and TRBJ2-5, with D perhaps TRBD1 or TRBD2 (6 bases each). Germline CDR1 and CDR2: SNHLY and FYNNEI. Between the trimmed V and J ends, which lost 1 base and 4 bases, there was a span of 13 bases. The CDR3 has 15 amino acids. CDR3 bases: TGTGCCAGCAGTGAAGGGGGGGCCGCTGGAGAGACCCAGTACTTC. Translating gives CASSEGGAAGETQYF.

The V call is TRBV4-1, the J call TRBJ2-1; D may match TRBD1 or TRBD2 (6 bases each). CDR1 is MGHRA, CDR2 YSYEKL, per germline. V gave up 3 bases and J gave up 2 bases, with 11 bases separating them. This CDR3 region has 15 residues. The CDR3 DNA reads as TGCGCCAGCAGCCAGGGGGGCCAGGCCTACAATGAGCAGTTCTTC. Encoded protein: CASSQGGQAYNEQFF.

CDR3 sequence (DNA): TGTGCCAGCAGCTTAGGAGGACAGGGTTTTGGCTACACCTTC. Protein product: CASSLGGQGFGYTF. J is TRBJ1-2 and V is TRBV7-2, with TRBD1 matching 8 bases. Trimming cost V 1 base and J 7 bases; bases outside gene matches: 5. Germline CDR1 reads SGHTA; CDR2 reads FQGNSA. This CDR3 comprises 14 residues.

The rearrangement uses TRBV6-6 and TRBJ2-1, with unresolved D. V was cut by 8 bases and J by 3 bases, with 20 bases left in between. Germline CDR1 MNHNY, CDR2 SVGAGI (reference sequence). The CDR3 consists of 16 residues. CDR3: CASLEDRVKSYNEQFF. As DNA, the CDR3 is TGTGCCAGCCTAGAAGATAGGGTAAAGAGCTACAATGAGCAGTTCTTC.

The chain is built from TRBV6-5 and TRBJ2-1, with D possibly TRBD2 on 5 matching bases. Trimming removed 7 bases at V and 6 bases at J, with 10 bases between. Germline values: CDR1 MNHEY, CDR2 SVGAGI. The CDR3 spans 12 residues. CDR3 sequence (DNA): TGTGCCAGCACCCTACGGGGCAATGAGCAGTTCTTC. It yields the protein CASTLRGNEQFF.

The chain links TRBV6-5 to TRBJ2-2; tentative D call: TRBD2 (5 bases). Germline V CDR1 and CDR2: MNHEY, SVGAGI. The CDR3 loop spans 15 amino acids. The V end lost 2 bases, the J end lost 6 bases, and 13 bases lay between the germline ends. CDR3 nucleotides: TGTGCCAGCAGTTACGGGGTGGCTAGCTCCGGGGAGCTGTTTTTT. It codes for CASSYGVASSGELFF.

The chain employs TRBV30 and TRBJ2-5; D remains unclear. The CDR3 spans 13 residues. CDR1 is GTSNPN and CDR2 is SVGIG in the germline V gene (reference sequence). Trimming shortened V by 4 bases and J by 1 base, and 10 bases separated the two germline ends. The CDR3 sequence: CAWTSQSQETQYF. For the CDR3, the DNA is TGTGCCTGGACCAGTCAGAGCCAAGAGACCCAGTACTTC.

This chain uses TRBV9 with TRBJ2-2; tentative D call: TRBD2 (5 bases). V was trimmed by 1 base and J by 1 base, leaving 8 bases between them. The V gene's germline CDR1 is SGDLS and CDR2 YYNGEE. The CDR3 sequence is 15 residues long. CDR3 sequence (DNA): TGTGCCAGCAGCGTATCCGCGGGGAACACCGGGGAGCTGTTTTTT. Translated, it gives CASSVSAGNTGELFF.

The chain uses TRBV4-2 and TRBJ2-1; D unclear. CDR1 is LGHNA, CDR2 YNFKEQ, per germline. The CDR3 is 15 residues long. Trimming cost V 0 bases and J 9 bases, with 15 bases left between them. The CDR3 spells CASSQDVNWDGEQFF. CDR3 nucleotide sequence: TGTGCCAGCAGCCAAGATGTTAATTGGGATGGTGAGCAGTTCTTC.

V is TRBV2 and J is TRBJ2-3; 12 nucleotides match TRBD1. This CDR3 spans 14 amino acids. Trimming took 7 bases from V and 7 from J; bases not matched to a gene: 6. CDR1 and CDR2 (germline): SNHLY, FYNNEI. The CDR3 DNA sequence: TGTGCCAGCATCGGGACAGGGGGCCTAAATACGCAGTATTTT. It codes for CASIGTGGLNTQYF.

Written as DNA, the CDR3 is TGTGCCAGCAGCGCGGCACGTGGGGAGCAGGAGACCCAGTACTTC. Its translation: CASSAARGEQETQYF. The J gene is TRBJ2-5, the V gene TRBV5-4, with a possible D match to TRBD2 (5 bases). Between the trimmed V and J ends, which lost 4 bases and 5 bases, there was a span of 18 bases. Germline values: CDR1 SGHNT, CDR2 YYREEE (reference sequence). The CDR3 runs 15 residues.

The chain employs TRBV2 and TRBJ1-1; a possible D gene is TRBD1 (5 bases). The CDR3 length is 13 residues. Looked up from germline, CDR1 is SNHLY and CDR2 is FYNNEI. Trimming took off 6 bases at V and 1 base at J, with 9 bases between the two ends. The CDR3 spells CASRLGQNTEAFF. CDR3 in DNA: TGTGCCAGCAGGTTAGGACAGAACACTGAAGCTTTCTTT.

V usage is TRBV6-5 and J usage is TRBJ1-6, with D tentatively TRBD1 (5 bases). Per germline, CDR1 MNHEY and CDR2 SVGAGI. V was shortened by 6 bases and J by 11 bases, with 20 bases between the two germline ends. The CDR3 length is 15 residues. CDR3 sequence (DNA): TGTGCCAGCAGGAGCGGGACCGCCGAATCGGCACCCCTCCACTTT. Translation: CASRSGTAESAPLHF.

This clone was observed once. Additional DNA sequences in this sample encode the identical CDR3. In DNA, the CDR3 is TGTGCCAGCTCACCGAGCGCAGATACGCAGTATTTT. It codes for CASSPSADTQYF. This chain links TRBV18 with TRBJ2-3; D gene unclear. Per germline, CDR1 KGHSH and CDR2 LQKENI. With 3 bases removed from V and 4 bases from J, the gap between germline ends came to 5 bases. The CDR3 totals 12 residues. Combining the CDR3 with reference TRBV18 and TRBJ2-3 gives the whole variable domain NAGVMQNPRHLVRRRGQEARLRCSPMKGHSHVYWYRQLPEEGLKFMVYLQKENIIDESGMPKERFSAEFPKEGPSILRIQQVVRGDSAAYFCASSPSADTQYFGPGTRLTVL.

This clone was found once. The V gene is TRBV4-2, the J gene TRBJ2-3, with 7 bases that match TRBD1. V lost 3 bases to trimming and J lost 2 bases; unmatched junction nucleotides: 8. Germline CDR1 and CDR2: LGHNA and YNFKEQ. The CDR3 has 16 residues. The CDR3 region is CASSQPGQVYTDTQYF. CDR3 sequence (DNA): TGTGCCAGCAGCCAGCCCGGACAGGTCTACACAGATACGCAGTATTTT.

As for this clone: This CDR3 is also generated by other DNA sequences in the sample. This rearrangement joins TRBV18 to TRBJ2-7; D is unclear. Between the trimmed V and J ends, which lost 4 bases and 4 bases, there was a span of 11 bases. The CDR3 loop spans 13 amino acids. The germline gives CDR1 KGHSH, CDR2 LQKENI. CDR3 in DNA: TGTGCCAGCTCACGAGACAACAGTTACGAGCAGTACTTC. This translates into CASSRDNSYEQYF. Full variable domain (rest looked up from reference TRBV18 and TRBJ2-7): NAGVMQNPRHLVRRRGQEARLRCSPMKGHSHVYWYRQLPEEGLKFMVYLQKENIIDESGMPKERFSAEFPKEGPSILRIQQVVRGDSAAYFCASSRDNSYEQYFGPGTRLTVT.

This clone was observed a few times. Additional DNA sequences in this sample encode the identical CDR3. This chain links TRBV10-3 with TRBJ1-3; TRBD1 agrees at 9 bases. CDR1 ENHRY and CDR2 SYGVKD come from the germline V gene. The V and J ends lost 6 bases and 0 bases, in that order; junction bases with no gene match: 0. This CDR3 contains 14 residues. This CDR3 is CAIRTGGSGNTIYF. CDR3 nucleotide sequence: TGTGCCATCAGGACAGGGGGCTCTGGAAACACCATATATTTT.

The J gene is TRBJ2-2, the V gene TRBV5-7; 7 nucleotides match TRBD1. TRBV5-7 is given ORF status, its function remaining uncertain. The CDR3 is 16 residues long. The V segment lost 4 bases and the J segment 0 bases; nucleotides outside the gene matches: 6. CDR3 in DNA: TGTGCCAGCAGCCTGTGGGACAGATCGAACACCGGGGAGCTGTTTTTT. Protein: CASSLWDRSNTGELFF.